The clone carrying this T cell receptor beta chain occurred a few times. A library of TCRbeta sequences, prepared with unique molecular identifiers, was generated. TCRdb fed the PCR reads into MiXCR, producing one record per CDR3 protein. The table has 250,000 to 350,000 distinct CDR3 sequences, more than 8% seen once; the top ten hold about 9.5%. The data were obtained in a study of T-cell reconstitution after alpha-beta-depleted transplantation in children. Trimming left V 4 bases short and J 4 bases short, with 13 bases between. This CDR3 has 15 residues. Germline V gene sequence: CDR1 MGHDK, CDR2 SYGVNS.

The clonotype comes from a human donor who donated a stem cell graft to a child with SCID. The chain joins TRBV25-1 to TRBJ2-2; D may match TRBD1 or TRBD2 (5 bases each). The specimen comprised PBMCs from the stem cell graft donor, sampled from the stem cell graft. CDR3 bases: TGTGCCAGCAGTGTAACCGGGACCGGCACCGGGGAGCTGTTTTTT. Its protein product is CASSVTGTGTGELFF.